The rows below give T cell receptor beta chains drawn from one sample of a study of shared clonotypes between healthy human individuals. Clones were read by immunoSEQ multiplex PCR, and TCRdb kept only the in-frame ones, dropping some. Seen here are 2 million to 3 million clones, more than 80% observed once, and the top ten hold 0.11% to 0.15%. The specimen was naive CD4+ T cells sorted from blood. The receptors here all came from a man between 18 and 29 years old in good health. The CDR3 runs from the conserved cysteine through the conserved F or W. D genes are given only for firm matches. Not every row has a clone size; where given, it reads once, few, many or a size class.

clone_size,v_call,j_call,d_call,cdr3_aa,cdr3_nt
.,TRBV5-4,TRBJ2-4,.,CASSRVEGPKNIQYF,TGTGCCAGCAGCCGCGTGGAGGGACCGAAAAACATTCAGTACTTC
.,TRBV7-9,TRBJ2-7,.,CASSSSDYEQYF,TGTGCCAGCAGCTCCTCGGACTACGAGCAGTACTTC
.,TRBV27,TRBJ1-5,.,CASSFTANQPQHF,TGTGCCAGCAGTTTTACAGCCAATCAGCCCCAGCATTTT
.,TRBV9,TRBJ2-7,.,CASSVGRATYEQYF,TGTGCCAGCAGCGTAGGCAGGGCGACCTACGAGCAGTACTTC
.,TRBV6-5,TRBJ1-1,.,CASSSTGPSVATEAFF,TGTGCCAGCAGTTCAACAGGGCCTTCTGTGGCCACTGAAGCTTTCTTT
.,TRBV2,TRBJ1-5,TRBD1,CASSPDRASNQPQHF,TGTGCCAGCAGCCCAGACAGGGCTAGCAATCAGCCCCAGCATTTT
few,TRBV5-4,TRBJ2-4,.,CASSLVGALLFW,TGTGCCAGCAGCTTGGTGGGGGCCCTCCTATTTTGG
.,TRBV7-9,TRBJ2-1,.,CASLSAGLGNEQFF,TGTGCCAGCTTGTCGGCAGGGTTAGGGAATGAGCAGTTCTTC
.,TRBV25-1,TRBJ2-2,.,CASSEFMPKGAFGGELFF,TGTGCCAGCAGTGAATTCATGCCCAAAGGGGCCTTTGGCGGGGAGCTGTTTTTT
.,TRBV7-9,TRBJ2-5,.,CASSLAFVETQYF,TGTGCCAGCAGCTTAGCGTTTGTTGAGACCCAGTACTTC
.,TRBV11-2,TRBJ1-1,.,CASSLDLQGNTEAFF,TGTGCCAGCAGCTTAGATCTACAGGGTAACACTGAAGCTTTCTTT
.,TRBV21-1,TRBJ2-7,.,CASSPPSYEQYF,TGTGCCAGCAGCCCACCTTCCTACGAGCAGTACTTC
.,TRBV4-1,TRBJ1-2,TRBD1,CASSHENTGANYGYTF,TGCGCCAGCAGCCATGAAAACACAGGGGCTAACTATGGCTACACCTTC
.,TRBV2,TRBJ2-7,.,CASSDRLTGEYEQYF,TGTGCCAGCAGTGACAGATTAACGGGAGAGTACGAGCAGTACTTC
.,TRBV28,TRBJ1-2,.,CASRPGGVNYGYTF,TGTGCCAGCAGACCGGGGGGGGTGAACTATGGCTACACCTTC
.,TRBV4-1,TRBJ1-5,TRBD1,CASSQPDRDFQPQHF,TGCGCCAGCAGCCAACCGGACAGGGATTTTCAGCCCCAGCATTTT
.,TRBV5-1,TRBJ2-7,.,CASSLRQGGHEQYF,TGCGCCAGCAGCTTGAGACAGGGAGGACACGAGCAGTACTTC
.,TRBV6-5,TRBJ2-5,TRBD1,CASSYVTGGETQYF,TGTGCCAGCAGTTACGTGACAGGGGGGGAGACCCAGTACTTC
.,TRBV6-1,TRBJ1-5,.,CASSAGGTDNQRPQHF,TGTGCCAGCAGTGCAGGCGGGACTGATAATCAACGGCCCCAGCATTTT
.,TRBV6-1,TRBJ2-1,.,CASVPSSYNEQFF,TGTGCCAGTGTACCGAGCTCCTACAATGAGCAGTTCTTC
.,TRBV9,TRBJ2-3,.,CASSENPTTTDTQYF,TGTGCCAGCAGCGAGAACCCTACTACCACAGATACGCAGTATTTT
.,TRBV4-3,TRBJ1-2,TRBD1,CASSQARVGQGGVYGYTF,TGCGCCAGCAGCCAAGCACGGGTAGGACAGGGAGGGGTCTATGGCTACACCTTC
once,TRBV5-1,TRBJ1-2,TRBD1,CASSLGQGDGCTF,TGCGCCAGCAGTCTTGGACAGGGTGATGGCTGCACCTTC
.,TRBV21-1,TRBJ2-1,.,CASSKDERASGREIDEQFF,TGTGCCAGCAGCAAAGATGAGAGGGCTAGCGGGAGGGAGATTGATGAGCAGTTCTTC
.,TRBV9,TRBJ2-3,TRBD2,CASSAGGWQGTHSSTDTQYF,TGTGCCAGCAGCGCCGGGGGGTGGCAAGGGACCCATTCTAGCACAGATACGCAGTATTTT
.,TRBV11-2,TRBJ2-2,.,CASSLFSLLGFTGELFF,TGTGCCAGCAGCTTATTTTCCCTTTTGGGGTTCACCGGGGAGCTGTTTTTT
once,TRBV6-5,TRBJ1-2,.,CASSYSPGAYGYTF,TGTGCCAGCAGTTACTCGCCAGGGGCCTATGGCTACACCTTC
.,TRBV10-3,TRBJ2-1,.,CAISESPQGFSYNEQFF,TGTGCCATCAGTGAGTCCCCACAGGGCTTCTCCTACAATGAGCAGTTCTTC
.,TRBV29-1,TRBJ2-7,.,CSVEVPQGSAYEQYF,TGCAGCGTTGAAGTTCCCCAGGGGTCTGCCTACGAGCAGTACTTC
.,TRBV2,TRBJ2-3,.,CASPEEGPGAGTDTQYF,TGTGCCAGCCCTGAAGAGGGACCCGGGGCGGGCACAGATACGCAGTATTTT
.,TRBV9,TRBJ1-4,TRBD1,CASSVAGGGVEKLFF,TGTGCCAGCAGCGTAGCAGGAGGGGGCGTTGAAAAACTGTTTTTT
.,TRBV25-1,TRBJ1-1,.,CASSDDRNTEAFF,TGTGCCAGCAGTGACGACAGGAACACTGAAGCTTTCTTT
.,TRBV18,TRBJ2-7,.,CASSRGHEQYF,TGTGCCAGCTCACGAGGCCACGAGCAGTACTTC
.,TRBV5-6,TRBJ2-7,TRBD2,CASSLAGLASEQYF,TGTGCCAGCAGCTTGGCGGGACTAGCGTCAGAGCAGTACTTC
once,TRBV27,TRBJ1-1,.,CASRDTKNTEAFF,TGTGCCAGCCGGGACACCAAGAACACTGAAGCTTTCTTT
.,TRBV13,TRBJ2-1,TRBD1,CASRETGASEQFF,TGTGCCAGCAGGGAGACAGGGGCGAGTGAGCAGTTCTTC
.,TRBV7-9,TRBJ2-5,.,CASTTRTDQETQYF,TGTGCCAGCACCACGCGGACAGATCAAGAGACCCAGTACTTC
.,TRBV5-6,TRBJ2-7,.,CASSVGRQTYEQYF,TGTGCCAGCAGCGTTGGGAGACAGACCTACGAGCAGTACTTC
.,TRBV30,TRBJ1-2,.,CAWRIRGIHYGYTF,TGTGCCTGGAGAATTCGGGGGATTCACTATGGCTACACCTTC
few,TRBV7-6,TRBJ2-2,.,CASSRGTHTGELFF,TGTGCCAGCAGCCGGGGAACCCACACCGGGGAGCTGTTTTTT
few,TRBV6-5,TRBJ2-1,.,CASSPLLGYNEQFF,TGTGCCAGCAGTCCCCTCTTGGGGTACAATGAGCAGTTCTTC
.,TRBV10-3,TRBJ2-1,TRBD1,CAISERIGQGYNEQFF,TGTGCCATCAGTGAGCGCATCGGACAGGGGTACAATGAGCAGTTCTTC
.,TRBV18,TRBJ2-7,TRBD1,CASSATRQGGYEQYF,TGTGCCAGCTCAGCTACCCGACAGGGGGGATACGAGCAGTACTTC
.,TRBV5-1,TRBJ2-5,.,CASSLASDETQYF,TGCGCCAGCAGCTTGGCCTCAGACGAGACCCAGTACTTC
.,TRBV6-5,TRBJ1-2,.,CASSYGTRGSGYTF,TGTGCCAGCAGTTACGGAACTAGGGGGTCTGGCTACACCTTC
once,TRBV6-5,TRBJ2-1,.,CASSPRDSHNEQFF,TGTGCCAGCAGCCCACGGGACTCTCACAATGAGCAGTTCTTC
.,TRBV29-1,TRBJ1-2,TRBD1,CSVSQGGVYGYTF,TGCAGCGTATCACAGGGGGGAGTCTATGGCTACACCTTC
once,TRBV21-1,TRBJ1-5,.,CASSKIQDSNQPQHF,TGTGCCAGCAGCAAAATCCAGGATAGCAATCAGCCCCAGCATTTT
few,TRBV5-5,TRBJ1-6,.,CASSLNRNSPLHF,TGTGCCAGCAGCTTGAATCGGAATTCACCCCTCCACTTT
.,TRBV6-6,TRBJ2-5,TRBD1,CASSYSGTGQETQYF,TGTGCCAGCAGTTACTCCGGGACAGGCCAAGAGACCCAGTACTTC
.,TRBV30,TRBJ2-5,TRBD1,CAWSLDRGQEETQYF,TGTGCCTGGAGTCTGGACAGGGGGCAAGAGGAGACCCAGTACTTC
.,TRBV20-1,TRBJ1-3,.,CSAPFTNTIYF,TGCAGTGCCCCGTTTACAAACACCATATATTTT
once,TRBV9,TRBJ2-6,.,CASSVGAGANVLTF,TGTGCCAGCAGCGTAGGGGCTGGGGCCAACGTCCTGACTTTC
.,TRBV18,TRBJ2-3,.,CASSPFDTDTQYF,TGTGCCAGCTCACCTTTCGACACAGATACGCAGTATTTT
.,TRBV18,TRBJ2-5,TRBD1,CASSPQGQGLETQYF,TGTGCCAGCTCACCACAGGGACAGGGATTGGAGACCCAGTACTTC